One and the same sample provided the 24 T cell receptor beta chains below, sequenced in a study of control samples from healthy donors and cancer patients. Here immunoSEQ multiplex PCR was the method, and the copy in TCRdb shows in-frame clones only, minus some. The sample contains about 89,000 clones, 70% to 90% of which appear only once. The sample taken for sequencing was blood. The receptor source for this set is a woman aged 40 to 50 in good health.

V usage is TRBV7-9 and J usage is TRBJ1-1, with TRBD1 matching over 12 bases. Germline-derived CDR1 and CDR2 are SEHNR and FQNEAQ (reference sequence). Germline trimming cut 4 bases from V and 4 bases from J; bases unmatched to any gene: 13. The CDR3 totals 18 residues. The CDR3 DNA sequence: TGTGCCAGCAGCTCCTCGACTGGGACAGGGGGCTTAGGCACTGAAGCTTTCTTT. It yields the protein CASSSSTGTGGLGTEAFF.

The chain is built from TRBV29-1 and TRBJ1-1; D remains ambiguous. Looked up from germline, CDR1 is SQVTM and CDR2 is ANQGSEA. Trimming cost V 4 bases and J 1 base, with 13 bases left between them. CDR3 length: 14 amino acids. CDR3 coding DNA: TGCAGCGTTGTATACCGGGGTAAGAACACTGAAGCTTTCTTT. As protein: CSVVYRGKNTEAFF. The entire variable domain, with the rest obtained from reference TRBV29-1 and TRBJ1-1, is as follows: SAVISQKPSRDICQRGTSLTIQCQVDSQVTMMFWYRQQPGQSLTLIATANQGSEATYESGFVIDKFPISRPNLTFSTLTVSNMSPEDSSIYLCSVVYRGKNTEAFFGQGTRLTVV.

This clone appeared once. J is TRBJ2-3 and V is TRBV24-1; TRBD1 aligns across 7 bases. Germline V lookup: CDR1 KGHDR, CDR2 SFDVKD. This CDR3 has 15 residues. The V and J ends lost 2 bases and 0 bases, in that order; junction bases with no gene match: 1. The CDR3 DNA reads TGTGCCACCAGTGATTGGGGACAGAGCACAGATACGCAGTATTTT. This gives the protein CATSDWGQSTDTQYF.

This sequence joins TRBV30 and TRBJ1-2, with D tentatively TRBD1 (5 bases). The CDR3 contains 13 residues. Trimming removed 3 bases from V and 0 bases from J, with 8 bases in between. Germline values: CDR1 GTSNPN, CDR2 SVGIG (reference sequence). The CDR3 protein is CAWSSGANYGYTF. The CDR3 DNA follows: TGTGCCTGGAGCTCGGGGGCTAACTATGGCTACACCTTC.

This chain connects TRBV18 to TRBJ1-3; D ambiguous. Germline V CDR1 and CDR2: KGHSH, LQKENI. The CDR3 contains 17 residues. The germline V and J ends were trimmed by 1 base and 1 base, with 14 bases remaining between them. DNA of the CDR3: TGTGCCAGCTCACCACTGTCCACCTTATCATCTGGAAACACCATATATTTT. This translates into CASSPLSTLSSGNTIYF.

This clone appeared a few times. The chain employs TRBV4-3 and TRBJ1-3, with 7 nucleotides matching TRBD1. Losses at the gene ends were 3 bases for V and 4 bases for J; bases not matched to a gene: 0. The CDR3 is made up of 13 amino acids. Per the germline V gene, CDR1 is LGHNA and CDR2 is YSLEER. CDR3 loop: CASSQGQGNTIYF. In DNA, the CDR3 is TGCGCCAGCAGCCAGGGACAGGGAAACACCATATATTTT.

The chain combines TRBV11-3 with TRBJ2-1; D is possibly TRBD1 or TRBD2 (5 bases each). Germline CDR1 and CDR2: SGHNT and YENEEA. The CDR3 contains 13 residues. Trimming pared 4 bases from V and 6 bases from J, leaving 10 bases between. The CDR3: CASSYYGANEQFF. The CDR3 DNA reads TGTGCCAGCAGCTACTACGGGGCCAATGAGCAGTTCTTC.

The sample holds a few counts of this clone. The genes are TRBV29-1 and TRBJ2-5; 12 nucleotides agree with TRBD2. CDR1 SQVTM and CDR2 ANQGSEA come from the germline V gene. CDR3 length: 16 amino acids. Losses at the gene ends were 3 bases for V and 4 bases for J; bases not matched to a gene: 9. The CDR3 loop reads CSVEDASGGAGETQYF. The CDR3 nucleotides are TGCAGCGTTGAGGATGCTAGCGGGGGGGCGGGAGAGACCCAGTACTTC. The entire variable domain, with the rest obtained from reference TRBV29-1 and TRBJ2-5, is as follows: SAVISQKPSRDICQRGTSLTIQCQVDSQVTMMFWYRQQPGQSLTLIATANQGSEATYESGFVIDKFPISRPNLTFSTLTVSNMSPEDSSIYLCSVEDASGGAGETQYFGPGTRLLVL.

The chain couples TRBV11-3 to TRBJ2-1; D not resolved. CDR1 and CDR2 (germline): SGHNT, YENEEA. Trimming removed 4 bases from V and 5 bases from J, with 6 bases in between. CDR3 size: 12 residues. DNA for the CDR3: TGTGCCAGCAGCTCCACTAACAATGAGCAGTTCTTC. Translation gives CASSSTNNEQFF.

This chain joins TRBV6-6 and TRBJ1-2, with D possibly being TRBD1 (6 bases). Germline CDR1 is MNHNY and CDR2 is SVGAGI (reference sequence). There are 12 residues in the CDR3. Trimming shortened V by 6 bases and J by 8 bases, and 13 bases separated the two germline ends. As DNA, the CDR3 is TGTGCCAGCAGCTATAGGGGGTTCGGCTACACCTTC. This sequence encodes CASSYRGFGYTF.

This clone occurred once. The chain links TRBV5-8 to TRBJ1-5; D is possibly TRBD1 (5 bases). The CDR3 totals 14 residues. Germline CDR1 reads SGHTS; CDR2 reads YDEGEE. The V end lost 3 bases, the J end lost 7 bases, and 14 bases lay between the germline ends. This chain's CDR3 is CASSSLEDSQPQHF. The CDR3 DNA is TGTGCCAGCAGCTCCCTCGAAGACAGCCAGCCCCAGCATTTT.

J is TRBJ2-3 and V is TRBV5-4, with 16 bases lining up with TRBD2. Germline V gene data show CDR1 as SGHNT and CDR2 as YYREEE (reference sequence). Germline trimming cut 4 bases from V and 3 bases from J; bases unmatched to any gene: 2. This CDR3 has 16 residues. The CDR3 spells CASSQGLAGGTDTQYF. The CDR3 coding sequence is TGTGCCAGCAGCCAGGGACTAGCGGGGGGGACAGATACGCAGTATTTT.

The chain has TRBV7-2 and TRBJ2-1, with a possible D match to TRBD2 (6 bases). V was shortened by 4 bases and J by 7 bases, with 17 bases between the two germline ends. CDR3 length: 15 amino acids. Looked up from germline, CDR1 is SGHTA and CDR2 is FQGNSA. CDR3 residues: CASSYRDSLRNEQFF. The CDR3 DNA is TGTGCCAGCAGCTACCGGGACTCCCTCAGGAATGAGCAGTTCTTC.

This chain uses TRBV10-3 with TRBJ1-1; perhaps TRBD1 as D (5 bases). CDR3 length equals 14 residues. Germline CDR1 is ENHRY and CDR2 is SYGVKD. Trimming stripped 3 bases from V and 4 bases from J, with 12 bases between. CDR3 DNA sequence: TGTGCCATCAGTGAAGAGGGGCTGGGCACTGAAGCTTTCTTT. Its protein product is CAISEEGLGTEAFF.

CDR3 sequence (DNA): TGTGCCAGCAGCGTAGGGTATAGCGGGGGATTCTACGAGCAGTACTTC. The encoded protein is CASSVGYSGGFYEQYF. The chain links TRBV9 to TRBJ2-7; 9 positions agree with TRBD2. The V segment lost 0 bases and the J segment 3 bases; nucleotides outside the gene matches: 7. CDR1 is SGDLS, CDR2 YYNGEE, per germline. This CDR3 is built from 16 residues.

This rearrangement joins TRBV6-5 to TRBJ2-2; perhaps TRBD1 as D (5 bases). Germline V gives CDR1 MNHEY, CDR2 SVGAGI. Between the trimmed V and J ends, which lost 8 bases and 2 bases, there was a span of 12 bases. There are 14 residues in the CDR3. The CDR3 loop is CASVRQTNTGELFF. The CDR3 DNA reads TGTGCCAGCGTACGACAGACCAACACCGGGGAGCTGTTTTTT.

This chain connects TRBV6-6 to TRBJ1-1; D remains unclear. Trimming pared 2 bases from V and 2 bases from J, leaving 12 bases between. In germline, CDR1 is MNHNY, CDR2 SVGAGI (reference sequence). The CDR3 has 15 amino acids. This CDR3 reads CASSYQVRGNTEAFF. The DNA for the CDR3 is TGTGCCAGCAGTTACCAAGTGCGTGGCAACACTGAAGCTTTCTTT.

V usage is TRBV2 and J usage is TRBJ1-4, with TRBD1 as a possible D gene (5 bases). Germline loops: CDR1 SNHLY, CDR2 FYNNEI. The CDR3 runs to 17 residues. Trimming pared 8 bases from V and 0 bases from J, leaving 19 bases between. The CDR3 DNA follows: TGTGCCAGCGGGGGGGACCCGGCCCTCGCAACTAATGAAAAACTGTTTTTT. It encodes CASGGDPALATNEKLFF.

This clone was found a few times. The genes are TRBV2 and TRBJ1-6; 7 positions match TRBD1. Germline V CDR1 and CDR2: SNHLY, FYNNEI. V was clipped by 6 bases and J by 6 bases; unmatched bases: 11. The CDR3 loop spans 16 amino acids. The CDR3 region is CASSLLTGVLNSPLHF. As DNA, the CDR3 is TGTGCCAGCAGCTTATTAACAGGGGTCCTTAATTCACCCCTCCACTTT.

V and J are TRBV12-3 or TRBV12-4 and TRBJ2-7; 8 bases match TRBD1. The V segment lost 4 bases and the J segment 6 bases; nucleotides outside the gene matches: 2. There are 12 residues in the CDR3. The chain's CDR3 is CASSWTGFEQYF. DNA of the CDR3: TGTGCCAGCAGTTGGACAGGGTTCGAGCAGTACTTC.

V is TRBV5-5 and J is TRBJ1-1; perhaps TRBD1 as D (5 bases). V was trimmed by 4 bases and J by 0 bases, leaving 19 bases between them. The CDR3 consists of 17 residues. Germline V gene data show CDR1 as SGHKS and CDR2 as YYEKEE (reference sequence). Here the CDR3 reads CASSLAELTVMNTEAFF. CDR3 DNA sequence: TGTGCCAGCAGCCTTGCGGAATTGACAGTAATGAACACTGAAGCTTTCTTT.

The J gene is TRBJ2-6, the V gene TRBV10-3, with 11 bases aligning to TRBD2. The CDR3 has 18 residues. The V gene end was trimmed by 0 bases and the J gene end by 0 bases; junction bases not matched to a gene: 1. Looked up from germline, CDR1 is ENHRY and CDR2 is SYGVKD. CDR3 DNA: TGTGCCATCAGTGAGTCTCTAGCGGGGGGCTCTGGGGCCAACGTCCTGACTTTC. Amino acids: CAISESLAGGSGANVLTF.

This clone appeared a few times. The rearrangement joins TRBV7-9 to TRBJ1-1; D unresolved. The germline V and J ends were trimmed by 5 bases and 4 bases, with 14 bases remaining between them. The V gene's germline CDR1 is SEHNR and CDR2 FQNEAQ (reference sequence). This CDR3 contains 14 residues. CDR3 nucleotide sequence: TGTGCCAGCAGCGTACAAGGTCGGGGCACTGAAGCTTTCTTT. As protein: CASSVQGRGTEAFF.

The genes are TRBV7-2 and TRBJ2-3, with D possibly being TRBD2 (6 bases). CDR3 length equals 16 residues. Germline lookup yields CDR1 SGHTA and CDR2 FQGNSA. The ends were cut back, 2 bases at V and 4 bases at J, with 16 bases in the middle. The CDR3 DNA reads TGTGCCAGCAGCTTATTAGGGGAGTGGGAGGCAGATACGCAGTATTTT. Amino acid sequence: CASSLLGEWEADTQYF.